The 2 T cell receptor beta chains reported below all come from one sample, sequenced in a study of PD-1 blockade in classical Hodgkin lymphoma. Measured with immunoSEQ multiplex PCR; TCRdb has only the in-frame clones, and not every one. The data hold around 92,000 clones, with over 80% observed a single time. The time point was: cycle 4 day 1 (C4D1), after more than five weeks of nivolumab. Autologous stem cell transplantation was followed by relapse in every patient, and brentuximab vedotin exposure varied. The sample here was peripheral blood mononuclear cells (PBMCs), taken before the fourth cycle of nivolumab. The receptors stem from a human donor with classical Hodgkin lymphoma.

This clone was recorded once. V and J are TRBV7-3 and TRBJ2-2, with D possibly matching TRBD1 (6 bases). CDR1 and CDR2 from the germline V gene are SGHTA and FQGTGA. The CDR3 covers 14 residues. V dropped 6 bases and J dropped 0 bases, with 8 bases sitting between them. CDR3: CASRRTANTGELFF. Written as DNA, the CDR3 is TGTGCCAGCAGACGGACAGCGAACACCGGGGAGCTGTTTTTT. Complete variable domain (other parts from reference TRBV7-3 and TRBJ2-2): GAGVSQTPSNKVTEKGKYVELRCDPISGHTALYWYRQSLGQGPEFLIYFQGTGAADDSGLPNDRFFAVRPEGSVSTLKIQRTERGDSAVYLCASRRTANTGELFFGEGSRLTVL.

V is TRBV7-2 and J is TRBJ2-5; maybe TRBD2 (5 bases). CDR3 length: 14 amino acids. Germline V gene sequence: CDR1 SGHTA, CDR2 FQGNSA. V gave up 5 bases and J gave up 5 bases, with 15 bases separating them. The CDR3: CASSPHSGMETQYF. DNA of the CDR3: TGTGCCAGCAGCCCCCACTCGGGGATGGAGACCCAGTACTTC.